A selection of T cell receptor beta chains follows, all from one sample in a study of T cell changes during pregnancy in multiple sclerosis. Clones were sequenced by immunoSEQ multiplex PCR, and TCRdb holds only the in-frame ones, with some missing. The sample carries roughly 60,000 clones, 91% recorded once. This material consisted of CD4+ T cells from peripheral blood mononuclear cells, taken in the first trimester of pregnancy. The receptors stem from a female donor with multiple sclerosis, enrolled in a pregnancy study. Both conserved end residues are part of each CDR3. The D gene is left open where the match is weak. Expanded clones are given a class, and other clones once, few, many or no size at all.

TRBD1 NA TRBJ2-7 TRBV6-5 14 TGTGCCAGCAGTCCGGGACAGGGCACCTACGAGCAGTACTTC CASSPGQGTYEQYF
NA NA TRBJ2-5 TRBV21-1 19 TGTGCCAGCAGCAAAAAGAGGGACCCGGGGGGCCAGACCGGAGAGACCCAGTACTTC CASSKKRDPGGQTGETQYF
NA NA TRBJ2-7 TRBV23-1 21 TGCGCCAGCAGTCATCCTCCTCGGATTCAAACGGGACCCTCGGGGGCCTACGAGCAGTACTTC CASSHPPRIQTGPSGAYEQYF
NA NA TRBJ1-6 TRBV5-6 16 TGTGCCAGCAGCTTGGGCTGGCTCTCCTATAATTCACCCCTCCACTTT CASSLGWLSYNSPLHF
NA once TRBJ2-1 TRBV6-5 13 TGTGCCAGCAGTAGGAGGGTCTACAATGAGCAGTTCTTC CASSRRVYNEQFF
TRBD1 NA TRBJ2-7 TRBV5-4 14 TGTGCCAGCAGCTCTCCGACAGGGTCGTACGAGCAGTACTTC CASSSPTGSYEQYF
NA NA TRBJ2-7 TRBV4-2 17 TGTGCCAGCAGCCAAGTTGCTAAGGGGTCCCCCGGATACGAGCAGTACTTC CASSQVAKGSPGYEQYF
NA once TRBJ2-1 TRBV7-2 16 TGTGCCATCCGGAGCCCGGTCATTAGCTCCTACAATGAGCAGTTCTTC CAIRSPVISSYNEQFF
NA NA TRBJ1-5 TRBV5-3 18 TGTGCCAGAAGCCCCGGTTGCCGCCGTGCGGTGAGCAATCAGCCCCAGCATTTT CARSPGCRRAVSNQPQHF
NA NA TRBJ1-1 TRBV5-4 12 TGTGCCAGCAGTACTCGGAACACTGAAGCTTTCTTT CASSTRNTEAFF
TRBD1 NA TRBJ1-2 TRBV6-5 11 TGTGCCAGCAAACAGGGGTACGGCTACACCTTC CASKQGYGYTF
NA NA TRBJ1-3 TRBV7-2 16 TGTGCCAGTAGCGGAGAAGAGACAGTCTCTGGAAACACCATATATTTT CASSGEETVSGNTIYF
NA NA TRBJ2-5 TRBV5-4 15 TGTGCCAGCAGCCCGACAGCCGATTACCAAGAGACCCAGTACTTC CASSPTADYQETQYF
TRBD1 NA TRBJ1-5 TRBV15 16 TGTGCCACCAGCGCCCGACAGGGATTATGGAATCAGCCCCAGCATTTT CATSARQGLWNQPQHF
TRBD1 NA TRBJ1-4 TRBV10-3 14 TGTGCCACGGCGCCCGGGACAGGTGGCGAAAAACTGTTTTTT CATAPGTGGEKLFF
NA NA TRBJ1-2 TRBV18 14 TGTGCCAGCTCACCCCTTTCCCTTAACTATGGCTACACCTTC CASSPLSLNYGYTF
TRBD2 NA TRBJ2-3 TRBV30 15 TGTGCCTGGAGTGTACATAGCGGGGGGGCAGATACGCAGTATTTT CAWSVHSGGADTQYF
TRBD1 NA TRBJ1-1 TRBV7-8 15 TGTGCCAGCAGCTTAACCGGACAGGGCTACACTGAAGCTTTCTTT CASSLTGQGYTEAFF